Listed here are 5 T cell receptor beta chains from one sample, sequenced in a study of long-term antiretroviral therapy in people with HIV (dated by TCRdb to the early 2020s). The immunoSEQ hsTCRB v3.0 assay was used at survey level resolution for TRB variable region sequencing. In its TCRdb copy, this immuneACCESS table keeps in-frame sequences only and misses some clones. Where compared with another copy, unresolved V genes explain less than half of these, and the others have no known cause. In this sample the table shows tens of thousands of clones, around 86% of which occur a single time. The ten most abundant clones make up about 15% of the sample. Sequenced material: unsorted PBMCs, taken 2.9 years after starting antiretroviral therapy. These receptors were collected from a middle-aged man with HIV.

The rearrangement uses TRBV7-2 and TRBJ2-2, with 7 bases aligning to TRBD1. CDR3 length equals 16 residues. The V segment lost 4 bases and the J segment 3 bases; nucleotides outside the gene matches: 8. Per the germline V gene, CDR1 is SGHTA and CDR2 is FQGNSA. The CDR3 region has the DNA TGTGCCAGCAGCTCTAACAGGGGATCCCACACCGGGGAGCTGTTTTTT. Translating it yields CASSSNRGSHTGELFF.

This chain joins TRBV29-1 and TRBJ2-5; TRBD1 is a possible D gene (5 bases). The J call may be incorrect, as the DNA end agrees better with TRBJ2-7. Germline loops: CDR1 SQVTM, CDR2 ANQGSEA. The CDR3 covers 11 residues. The chain's CDR3 is CSVRGIYEQYF. The CDR3, as DNA: TGCAGCGTTAGGGGAATCTACGAGCAGTACTTC.

The gene calls are TRBV27 and TRBJ1-6, with D uncertain. Per the germline V gene, CDR1 is MNHEY and CDR2 is SMNVEV (reference sequence). This CDR3 has 18 amino acids. V lost 2 bases and J lost 0, with 14 bases in between. The CDR3, as DNA: TGTGCCAGCAGTTTAGGACCGCGGGGTGGCTCCTATAATTCACCCCTCCACTTT. This gives the protein CASSLGPRGGSYNSPLHF.

The DNA for the CDR3 is TGTGCCAGCGAGGACAGGGGGATACACAATGAGCAGTTCTTC. Its translation is CASEDRGIHNEQFF. J is TRBJ2-1 and V is TRBV2, with TRBD1 identical over 10 bases. Germline V gene sequence: CDR1 SNHLY, CDR2 FYNNEI. With V trimmed by 8 bases and J by 5 bases, 6 bases remained unmatched. This CDR3 comprises 14 residues.

The chain combines TRBV6-5 with TRBJ1-1, with D perhaps matching TRBD1 (5 bases). Trimming shortened V by 8 bases and J by 1 base, and 11 bases separated the two germline ends. The CDR3 is 13 amino acids. The germline V gene has CDR1 MNHEY and CDR2 SVGAGI. The chain's CDR3 is CASGGRGNTEAFF. Here the CDR3 DNA reads TGTGCCAGCGGGGGAAGAGGGAACACTGAAGCTTTCTTT.